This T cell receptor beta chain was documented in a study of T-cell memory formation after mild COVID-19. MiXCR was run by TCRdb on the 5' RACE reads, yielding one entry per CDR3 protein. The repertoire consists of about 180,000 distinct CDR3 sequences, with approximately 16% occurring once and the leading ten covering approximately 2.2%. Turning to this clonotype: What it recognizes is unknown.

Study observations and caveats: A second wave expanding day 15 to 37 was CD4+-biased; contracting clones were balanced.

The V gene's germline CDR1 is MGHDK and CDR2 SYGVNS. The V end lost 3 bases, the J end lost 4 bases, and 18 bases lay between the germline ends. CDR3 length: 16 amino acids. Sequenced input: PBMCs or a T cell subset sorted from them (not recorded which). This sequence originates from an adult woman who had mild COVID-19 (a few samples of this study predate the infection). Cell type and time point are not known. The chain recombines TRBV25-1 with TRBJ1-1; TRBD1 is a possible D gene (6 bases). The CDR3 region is CASSDIGKGGTTEAFF. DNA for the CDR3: TGTGCCAGCAGTGATATCGGAAAAGGGGGAACCACTGAAGCTTTCTTT.